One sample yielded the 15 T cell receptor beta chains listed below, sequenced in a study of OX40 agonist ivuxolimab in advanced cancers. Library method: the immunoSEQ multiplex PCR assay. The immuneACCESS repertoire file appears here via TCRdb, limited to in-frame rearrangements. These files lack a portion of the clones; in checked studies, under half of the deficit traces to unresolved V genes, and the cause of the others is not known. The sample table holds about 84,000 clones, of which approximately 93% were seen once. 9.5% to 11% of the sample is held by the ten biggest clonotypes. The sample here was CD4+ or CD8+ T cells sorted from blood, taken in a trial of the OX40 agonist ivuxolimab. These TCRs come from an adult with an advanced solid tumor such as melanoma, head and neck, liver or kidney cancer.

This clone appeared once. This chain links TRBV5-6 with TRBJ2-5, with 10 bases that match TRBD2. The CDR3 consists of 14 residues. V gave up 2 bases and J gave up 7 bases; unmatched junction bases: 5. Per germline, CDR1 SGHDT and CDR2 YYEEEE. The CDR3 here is CASSLAGGPGTQYF. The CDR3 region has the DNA TGTGCCAGCAGCTTAGCGGGAGGGCCCGGGACCCAGTACTTC.

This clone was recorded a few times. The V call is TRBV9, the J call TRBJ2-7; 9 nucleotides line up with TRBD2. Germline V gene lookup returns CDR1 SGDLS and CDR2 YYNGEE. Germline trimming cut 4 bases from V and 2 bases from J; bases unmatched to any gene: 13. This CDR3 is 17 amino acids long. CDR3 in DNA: TGTGCCAGCAGCCAAAACCTAGCGGGACATATCCCCTACGAGCAGTACTTC. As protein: CASSQNLAGHIPYEQYF.

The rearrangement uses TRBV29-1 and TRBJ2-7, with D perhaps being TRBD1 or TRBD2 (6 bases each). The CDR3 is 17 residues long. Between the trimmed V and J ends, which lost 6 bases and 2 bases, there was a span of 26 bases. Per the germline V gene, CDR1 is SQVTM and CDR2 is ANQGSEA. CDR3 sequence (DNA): TGCAGCGTCAACGAGGGGGGCGGAAGGGGTAGCACCTACGAGCAGTACTTC. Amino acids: CSVNEGGGRGSTYEQYF.

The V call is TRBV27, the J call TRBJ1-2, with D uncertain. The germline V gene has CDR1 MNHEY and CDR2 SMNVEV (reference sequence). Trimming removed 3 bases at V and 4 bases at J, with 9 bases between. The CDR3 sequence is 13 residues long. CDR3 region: CASSFTETYGYTF. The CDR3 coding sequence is TGTGCCAGCAGTTTTACAGAAACCTATGGCTACACCTTC.

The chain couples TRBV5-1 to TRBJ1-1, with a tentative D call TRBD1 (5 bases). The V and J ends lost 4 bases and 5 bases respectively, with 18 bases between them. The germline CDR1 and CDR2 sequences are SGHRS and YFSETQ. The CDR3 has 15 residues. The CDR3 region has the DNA TGCGCCAGCAGCCCAGAGACAAAGGGGCAAACTGAAGCTTTCTTT. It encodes CASSPETKGQTEAFF. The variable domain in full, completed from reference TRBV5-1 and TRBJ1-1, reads KAGVTQTPRYLIKTRGQQVTLSCSPISGHRSVSWYQQTPGQGLQFLFEYFSETQRNKGNFPGRFSGRQFSNSRSEMNVSTLELGDSALYLCASSPETKGQTEAFFGQGTRLTVV.

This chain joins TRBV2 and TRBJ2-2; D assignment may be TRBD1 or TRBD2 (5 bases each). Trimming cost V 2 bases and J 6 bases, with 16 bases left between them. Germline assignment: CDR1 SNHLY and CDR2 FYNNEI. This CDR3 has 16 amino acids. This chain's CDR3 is CASSEIGTPGPGELFF. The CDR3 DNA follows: TGTGCCAGCAGTGAAATTGGGACCCCGGGCCCCGGGGAGCTGTTTTTT.

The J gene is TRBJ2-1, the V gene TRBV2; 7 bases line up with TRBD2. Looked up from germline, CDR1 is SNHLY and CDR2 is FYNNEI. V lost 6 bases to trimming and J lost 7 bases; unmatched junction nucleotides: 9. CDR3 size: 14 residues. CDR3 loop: CASRGLEQWNEQFF. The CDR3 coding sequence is TGTGCCAGCAGAGGACTAGAACAATGGAATGAGCAGTTCTTC.

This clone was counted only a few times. DNA for the CDR3: TGTGCCAGCAGCGTTGAAGGGCTTGATCAGCCCCAGCATTTT. Its translation: CASSVEGLDQPQHF. The chain joins TRBV9 to TRBJ1-5; no definite D call. Deletions cut 2 bases from V and 5 bases from J, with 11 bases between. Germline-derived CDR1 and CDR2 are SGDLS and YYNGEE. The CDR3 consists of 14 residues.

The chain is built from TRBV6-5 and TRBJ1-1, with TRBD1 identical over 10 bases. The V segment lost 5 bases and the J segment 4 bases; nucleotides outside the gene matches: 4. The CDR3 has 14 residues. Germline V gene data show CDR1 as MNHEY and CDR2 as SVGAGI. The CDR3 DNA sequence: TGTGCCAGCAGTCCGGGGACAGGGGTCACTGAAGCTTTCTTT. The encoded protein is CASSPGTGVTEAFF.

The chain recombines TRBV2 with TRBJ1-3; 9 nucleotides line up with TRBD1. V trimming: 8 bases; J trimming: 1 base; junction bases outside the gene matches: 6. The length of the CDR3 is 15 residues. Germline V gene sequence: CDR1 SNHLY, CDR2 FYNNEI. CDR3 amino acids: CASHGQGRSGNTIYF. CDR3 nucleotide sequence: TGTGCCAGCCACGGACAGGGGCGATCTGGAAACACCATATATTTT.

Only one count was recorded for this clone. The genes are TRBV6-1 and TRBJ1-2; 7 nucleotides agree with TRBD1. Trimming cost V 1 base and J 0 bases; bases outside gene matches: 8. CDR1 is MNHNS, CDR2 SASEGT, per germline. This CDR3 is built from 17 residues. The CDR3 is CASSEGVGGASNYGYTF. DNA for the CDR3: TGTGCCAGCAGTGAAGGAGTAGGGGGCGCTTCTAACTATGGCTACACCTTC.

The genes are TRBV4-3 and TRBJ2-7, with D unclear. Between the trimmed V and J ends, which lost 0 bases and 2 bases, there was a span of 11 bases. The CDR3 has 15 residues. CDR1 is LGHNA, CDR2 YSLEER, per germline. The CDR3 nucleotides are TGCGCCAGCAGCCAAGACTACTATTCTCCCTACGAGCAGTACTTC. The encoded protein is CASSQDYYSPYEQYF.

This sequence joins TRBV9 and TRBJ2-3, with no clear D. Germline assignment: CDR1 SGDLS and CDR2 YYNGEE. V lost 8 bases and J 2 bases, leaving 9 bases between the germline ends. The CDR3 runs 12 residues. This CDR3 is CASGGLTDTQYF. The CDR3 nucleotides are TGTGCCAGTGGTGGCCTCACAGATACGCAGTATTTT.

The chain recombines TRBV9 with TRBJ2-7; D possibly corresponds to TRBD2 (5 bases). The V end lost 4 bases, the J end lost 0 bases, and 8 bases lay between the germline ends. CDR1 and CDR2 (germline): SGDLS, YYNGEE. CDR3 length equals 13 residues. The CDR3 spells CASSPGSSYEQYF. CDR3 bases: TGTGCCAGCAGCCCTGGGAGCTCCTACGAGCAGTACTTC.

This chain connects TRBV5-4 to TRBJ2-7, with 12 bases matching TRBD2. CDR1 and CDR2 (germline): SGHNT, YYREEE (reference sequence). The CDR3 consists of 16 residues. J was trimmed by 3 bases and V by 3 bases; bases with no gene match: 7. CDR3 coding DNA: TGTGCCAGCAGCTCCCGACTAGCGGGAGCGAACTACGAGCAGTACTTC. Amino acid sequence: CASSSRLAGANYEQYF.